One T cell receptor beta chain is described in this entry. Its matching antigen is unknown. This entry comes from a study of molecular identifiers for immune sequencing clone quantification. For naive CD8 T cells, sorting used the CD8+CD4-CCR7+CD45RA+ phenotype. Bulk TCR libraries used previously described methods and listed TCR primers. Each CDR3 protein is one row after TCRdb ran MiXCR on the PCR reads. The table lists approximately 550,000 distinct CDR3 sequences, roughly 23% of them singletons. Study-wide results and limits: In cases of identical TCR molecules sharing a barcode, highly expanded clone sizes could be underestimated.

Looked up from germline, CDR1 is SGHDT and CDR2 is YYEEEE. With 3 bases removed from V and 4 bases from J, the gap between germline ends came to 20 bases. The CDR3 spans 17 residues. This receptor was obtained from a human donor in good health. Some libraries in this study had Jurkat cell RNA spiked in. Specimen: naive CD8+ T cells from blood, with Jurkat cell RNA spiked in. Described subset: FACS-sorted CD8+CD4-CCR7+CD45RA+ naive T cells. J is TRBJ2-1 and V is TRBV5-6; D is possibly TRBD2 (5 bases). CDR3 loop: CASSSKSGFLIYNEQFF. For the CDR3, the DNA is TGTGCCAGCAGCTCCAAGTCGGGGTTTCTTATATACAATGAGCAGTTCTTC.